This entry lists 19 T cell receptor beta chains sequenced from one sample in a study of T cell changes during pregnancy in multiple sclerosis. Here immunoSEQ multiplex PCR was the method, and the copy in TCRdb shows in-frame clones only, minus some. The data contain tens of thousands of clones, about 92% of them seen just once; the ten biggest clones take up over 5%. The sample here was peripheral blood, taken in the third trimester of pregnancy. The receptors come from a female donor in good health, enrolled as a control in a pregnancy study.

V and J are TRBV10-3 and TRBJ2-2, with a possible D match to TRBD2 (5 bases). The CDR3 extends over 18 amino acids. The germline gives CDR1 ENHRY, CDR2 SYGVKD. V lost 4 bases and J 3 bases, leaving 21 bases between the germline ends. CDR3: CAISVRVKIGTDTGELFF. In DNA, the CDR3 is TGTGCCATCAGTGTGAGGGTAAAAATAGGAACGGACACCGGGGAGCTGTTTTTT.

A single count supports this clone. The chain has TRBV5-6 and TRBJ1-5; D possibly corresponds to TRBD1 (5 bases). Between the trimmed V and J ends, which lost 1 base and 6 bases, there was a span of 8 bases. Germline V lookup: CDR1 SGHDT, CDR2 YYEEEE. The CDR3 runs 13 residues. CDR3 residues: CASSLTGGQPQHF. The CDR3, as DNA: TGTGCCAGCAGCTTGACCGGGGGTCAGCCCCAGCATTTT.

The chain uses TRBV30 and TRBJ2-5; the match to TRBD2 covers 8 bases. Losses at the gene ends were 2 bases for V and 5 bases for J; bases not matched to a gene: 13. The germline CDR1 and CDR2 sequences are GTSNPN and SVGIG (reference sequence). The CDR3 loop spans 16 amino acids. CDR3 DNA: TGTGCCTGGAGTTCGTGGGGGACGCCGGGAGGGGAGACCCAGTACTTC. Translating gives CAWSSWGTPGGETQYF. Based on the CDR3 plus reference TRBV30 and TRBJ2-5, the full variable domain is SQTIHQWPATLVQPVGSPLSLECTVEGTSNPNLYWYRQAAGRGLQLLFYSVGIGQISSEVPQNLSASRPQDRQFILSSKKLLLSDSGFYLCAWSSWGTPGGETQYFGPGTRLLVL.

The V gene is TRBV9, the J gene TRBJ2-1; no reliable D call. CDR1 is SGDLS, CDR2 YYNGEE, per germline. The CDR3 runs 14 residues. Trimming took off 0 bases at V and 6 bases at J, with 10 bases between the two ends. CDR3 sequence (DNA): TGTGCCAGCAGCGTAGGAATGAGGCCCAATGAGCAGTTCTTC. It translates to CASSVGMRPNEQFF.

The V call is TRBV4-3, the J call TRBJ2-5, with D tentatively TRBD2 (5 bases). Germline V gene data show CDR1 as LGHNA and CDR2 as YSLEER. The CDR3 spans 15 residues. Trimming stripped 1 base from V and 1 base from J, with 10 bases between. CDR3 nucleotides: TGCGCCAGCAGCCAAGGCCAGCTAGCCCAAGAGACCCAGTACTTC. The encoded protein is CASSQGQLAQETQYF.

J is TRBJ2-1 and V is TRBV7-2; D is uncertain. The CDR3 is made up of 12 amino acids. CDR1 SGHTA and CDR2 FQGNSA come from the germline V gene. V was shortened by 2 bases and J by 7 bases, with 6 bases between the two germline ends. The CDR3 region has the DNA TGTGCCAGCAGCTTAAACGGGAATGAGCAGTTCTTC. Protein product: CASSLNGNEQFF.

The rearrangement links TRBV4-1 to TRBJ2-7; maybe TRBD1 (6 bases). The CDR3 totals 15 residues. Trimming took off 2 bases at V and 2 bases at J, with 13 bases between the two ends. Germline V gives CDR1 MGHRA, CDR2 YSYEKL. As DNA, the CDR3 is TGCGCCAGCAGCCAAAGGGGGAAACAGGCCTACGAGCAGTACTTC. It translates to CASSQRGKQAYEQYF.

This chain uses TRBV19 with TRBJ1-1; 7 nucleotides match TRBD1. The CDR3 extends over 13 amino acids. The V segment lost 9 bases and the J segment 7 bases; nucleotides outside the gene matches: 11. Germline CDR1 is LNHDA and CDR2 is SQIVND (reference sequence). The CDR3 coding sequence is TGTGCCAGCAGCGAGGTACAGGGGAGTGAAGCTTTCTTT. This translates into CASSEVQGSEAFF.

This clone was counted only a few times. The V gene is TRBV7-3, the J gene TRBJ1-3; the D is unclear. Germline values: CDR1 SGHTA, CDR2 FQGTGA. Trimming took 5 bases from V and 0 from J, leaving 8 bases between them. The CDR3 length is 14 residues. CDR3 sequence: CASSLGSSGNTIYF. CDR3 DNA sequence: TGTGCCAGCAGCCTAGGGAGCTCTGGAAACACCATATATTTT.

The V gene is TRBV7-2, the J gene TRBJ2-1; TRBD2 agrees at 7 bases. The junction had 19 bases not matched to a gene; V was cut back by 10 bases and J by 10 bases. Germline CDR1 reads SGHTA; CDR2 reads FQGNSA. This CDR3 comprises 15 residues. CDR3 in amino acids: CATPPSGERDEEQFF. The CDR3, as DNA: TGTGCCACCCCGCCAAGCGGGGAACGGGACGAAGAGCAGTTCTTC.

The chain recombines TRBV6-5 with TRBJ2-7; the D gene is possibly TRBD2 (5 bases). Germline CDR1 and CDR2: MNHEY and SVGAGI. This CDR3 is 12 amino acids long. The V and J ends lost 11 bases and 0 bases respectively, with 11 bases between them. The CDR3: CAAGYPSYEQYF. The CDR3 DNA is TGTGCCGCGGGCTACCCCTCCTACGAGCAGTACTTC.

This clone has only one observation. The chain has TRBV10-1 and TRBJ2-7, with a tentative D call TRBD2 (6 bases). Trimming cost V 3 bases and J 4 bases, with 10 bases left between them. The CDR3 extends over 13 amino acids. Germline lookup yields CDR1 WNHNN and CDR2 SYGVQD (reference sequence). As DNA, the CDR3 is TGCGCCAGCAGTGACTATGGGGGGTACGAGCAGTACTTC. Translated, it gives CASSDYGGYEQYF.

The chain uses TRBV6-5 and TRBJ2-7; 9 bases map to TRBD2. V was pared by 7 bases and J by 4 bases, with 8 bases of the junction left unmatched. The CDR3 runs 14 residues. The germline gives CDR1 MNHEY, CDR2 SVGAGI. The CDR3 loop is CASTKAGGPYEQYF. In DNA, the CDR3 is TGTGCCAGCACAAAAGCGGGGGGCCCGTACGAGCAGTACTTC.

This sequence joins TRBV7-2 and TRBJ2-3; D possibly corresponds to TRBD1 (5 bases). V lost 5 bases and J lost 5, with 17 bases in between. The CDR3 consists of 15 residues. Germline-derived CDR1 and CDR2 are SGHTA and FQGNSA. Written as DNA, the CDR3 is TGTGCCAGCAGCCTAACCAGGGCCCCGGGAGATACGCAGTATTTT. This sequence encodes CASSLTRAPGDTQYF.

V usage is TRBV2 and J usage is TRBJ2-7; TRBD2 agrees at 11 bases. V shed 11 bases and J 2 bases; nucleotides not matched to a gene: 8. Germline lookup yields CDR1 SNHLY and CDR2 FYNNEI. This CDR3 contains 14 residues. For the CDR3, the DNA is TGTGCCGGACGAAGGGGACTAGCGGCCTACGAGCAGTACTTC. It yields the protein CAGRRGLAAYEQYF.

V is TRBV6-1 and J is TRBJ1-4; 7 bases are shared with TRBD1. Trimming cost V 7 bases and J 0 bases; bases outside gene matches: 5. In germline, CDR1 is MNHNS, CDR2 SASEGT. CDR3 size: 15 residues. The CDR3 DNA is TGTGCCAGCACCCGGACAGGACCAACTAATGAAAAACTGTTTTTT. This sequence encodes CASTRTGPTNEKLFF.

The chain couples TRBV5-6 to TRBJ1-5, with 7 bases matching TRBD1. Germline CDR1 SGHDT, CDR2 YYEEEE. The CDR3 consists of 15 residues. The ends lost 2 bases at V and 3 bases at J; junction bases unmatched: 5. CDR3 loop: CASSFGTVFNQPQHF. In DNA, the CDR3 is TGTGCCAGCAGCTTCGGGACAGTCTTCAATCAGCCCCAGCATTTT.

This chain links TRBV11-2 with TRBJ2-7, with D possibly being TRBD1 (6 bases). There are 13 residues in the CDR3. Germline CDR1 reads SGHAT; CDR2 reads FQNNGV. V shed 6 bases and J shed 0 bases, with 9 bases lying between them. In DNA, the CDR3 is TGTGCCAGCAGTAGGACAGACTCCTACGAGCAGTACTTC. It codes for CASSRTDSYEQYF.

This rearrangement joins TRBV7-9 to TRBJ2-7, with D maybe TRBD2 (6 bases). Germline assignment: CDR1 SEHNR and CDR2 FQNEAQ (reference sequence). The CDR3 is 16 amino acids. V was clipped by 5 bases and J by 3 bases, with 20 bases between them. The CDR3 spells CASSPSHGRGSYEQYF. The CDR3 bases are TGTGCCAGCAGCCCCAGCCACGGGCGGGGAAGCTACGAGCAGTACTTC.